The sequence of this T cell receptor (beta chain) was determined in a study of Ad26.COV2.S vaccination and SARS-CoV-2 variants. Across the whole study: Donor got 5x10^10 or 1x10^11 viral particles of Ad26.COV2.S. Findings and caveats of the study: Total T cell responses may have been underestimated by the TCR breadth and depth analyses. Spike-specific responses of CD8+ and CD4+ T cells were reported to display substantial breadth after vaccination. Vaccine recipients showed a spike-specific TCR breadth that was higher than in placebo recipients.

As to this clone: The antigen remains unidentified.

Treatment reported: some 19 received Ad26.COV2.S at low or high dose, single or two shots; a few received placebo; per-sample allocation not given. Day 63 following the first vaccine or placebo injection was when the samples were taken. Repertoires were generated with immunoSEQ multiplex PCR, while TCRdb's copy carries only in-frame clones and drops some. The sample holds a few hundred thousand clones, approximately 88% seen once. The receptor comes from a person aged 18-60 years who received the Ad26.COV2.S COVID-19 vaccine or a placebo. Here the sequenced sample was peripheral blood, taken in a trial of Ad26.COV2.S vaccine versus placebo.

The CDR3 DNA sequence: TGTGCCAGCAGACCTCGGACAGGGACTGGAAACACCATATATTTT. It yields the protein CASRPRTGTGNTIYF. The chain is built from TRBV14 and TRBJ1-3, with TRBD1 matching over 8 bases. CDR1 is SGHDN, CDR2 FVKESK, per germline. This CDR3 is built from 15 residues. V lost 6 bases, J lost 2 bases, and 6 bases stayed unmatched. Supplemented by reference TRBV14 and TRBJ1-3, the full variable domain reads EAGVTQFPSHSVIEKGQTVTLRCDPISGHDNLYWYRRVMGKEIKFLLHFVKESKQDESGMPNNRFLAERTGGTYSTLKVQPAELEDSGVYFCASRPRTGTGNTIYFGEGSWLTVV.